This is a list of T cell receptor beta chains from one sample in a study of blood T cells in healthy people across ages. TCRdb recomputed calls from the 5' RACE reads with MiXCR, one row per CDR3 protein. The repertoire has over a million distinct CDR3 sequences, around 45% of them found once; the top ten carry over 15%. Specimen: blood. These receptors all come from a woman aged 55-69 years in good health. CDR3s include the opening cysteine and the closing phenylalanine or tryptophan. The D gene is left open where the match is weak. Part of the rows lack a size; the others show once, few, many or a class for expanded clones.

J gene: TRBJ2-7; D gene: .; clone size: .; V gene: TRBV9; CDR3 DNA: TGTGCCAGCAGCGTAGGAAGCCCAAAGCGGTACGAGCAGTACTTC; CDR3 protein: CASSVGSPKRYEQYF
J gene: TRBJ2-1; D gene: TRBD2; clone size: few; V gene: TRBV4-2; CDR3 DNA: TGTGCCAGCAGCCCCCGACTAGCGGGAGGGTATGAGCAGTTCTTC; CDR3 protein: CASSPRLAGGYEQFF
J gene: TRBJ2-5; D gene: TRBD1; clone size: .; V gene: TRBV29-1; CDR3 DNA: TGCAGCGCAATAACAGGGGTAGAGACCCAGTACTTC; CDR3 protein: CSAITGVETQYF
J gene: TRBJ2-5; D gene: .; clone size: .; V gene: TRBV7-9; CDR3 DNA: TGTGCCAGCAGCCCCCCGATGGGGGAGATCCAGTACTTC; CDR3 protein: CASSPPMGEIQYF
J gene: TRBJ2-1; D gene: .; clone size: .; V gene: TRBV20-1; CDR3 DNA: TGCAGTGCTAGTGTTAGCGGCCAGGCGTTAAGGAGGCCTGAGCAGTTCTTC; CDR3 protein: CSASVSGQALRRPEQFF
J gene: TRBJ2-5; D gene: TRBD2; clone size: .; V gene: TRBV3-1; CDR3 DNA: TGTGCCAGCAGCCATACTAGCGGGTACCAAGAGACCCAGTACTTC; CDR3 protein: CASSHTSGYQETQYF
J gene: TRBJ2-1; D gene: .; clone size: few; V gene: TRBV7-9; CDR3 DNA: TGTGCCAGCAGCCCCGTGGGGATTGAACGGAACAATGAGCAGTTCTTC; CDR3 protein: CASSPVGIERNNEQFF
J gene: TRBJ2-7; D gene: .; clone size: .; V gene: TRBV13; CDR3 DNA: TGTGCCAGCCGGGAAGCGGAAGGGCGTTACGAGCAGTACTTC; CDR3 protein: CASREAEGRYEQYF
J gene: TRBJ2-1; D gene: TRBD2; clone size: many; V gene: TRBV5-1; CDR3 DNA: TGCGCCAGCAGCTTGACTAGCGGGAGTAGGTCCTACAATGAGCAGTTCTTC; CDR3 protein: CASSLTSGSRSYNEQFF
J gene: TRBJ2-3; D gene: .; clone size: few; V gene: TRBV14; CDR3 DNA: TGTGCCAGCAGCCAACGAGGGCCCTTCGGGGGCACAGATACGCAGTATTTT; CDR3 protein: CASSQRGPFGGTDTQYF
J gene: TRBJ1-2; D gene: .; clone size: .; V gene: TRBV30; CDR3 DNA: TGTGCCTGGAGGAGCTCTAACTATGGCTACACCTTC; CDR3 protein: CAWRSSNYGYTF
J gene: TRBJ1-6; D gene: .; clone size: .; V gene: TRBV20-1; CDR3 DNA: TGCAGTGCTAGGGCAGAGACAGGTCTCTCTAATTCACCCCTCCACTTT; CDR3 protein: CSARAETGLSNSPLHF
J gene: TRBJ1-4; D gene: .; clone size: .; V gene: TRBV7-9; CDR3 DNA: TGTGCCACCCATCCAGGGTGGAGTGCAAAACTGTTTTTT; CDR3 protein: CATHPGWSAKLFF
J gene: TRBJ2-3; D gene: .; clone size: .; V gene: TRBV30; CDR3 DNA: TGTGCCTGGAGTGCTGGGAGCACAGATACGCAGTATTTT; CDR3 protein: CAWSAGSTDTQYF
J gene: TRBJ2-1; D gene: .; clone size: .; V gene: TRBV20-1; CDR3 DNA: TGCAGTGCGATTCGACTAGGAATAGGGGAGCAGTTCTTC; CDR3 protein: CSAIRLGIGEQFF
J gene: TRBJ2-1; D gene: .; clone size: .; V gene: TRBV27; CDR3 DNA: TGTGCCAGCAGTTTATATACCTCCTACAATGAGCAGTTCTTC; CDR3 protein: CASSLYTSYNEQFF
J gene: TRBJ2-5; D gene: .; clone size: .; V gene: TRBV29-1; CDR3 DNA: TGCAGCGTGGCGACAGGGGCCGGGGGGACGACCCAGTACTTC; CDR3 protein: CSVATGAGGTTQYF
J gene: TRBJ2-3; D gene: .; clone size: few; V gene: TRBV5-6; CDR3 DNA: TGTGCCAGCAGCACCGGGGGTGGGACAGCGGTGACAGATACGCAGTATTTT; CDR3 protein: CASSTGGGTAVTDTQYF
J gene: TRBJ2-7; D gene: TRBD2; clone size: few; V gene: TRBV3-1; CDR3 DNA: TGTGCCAGCAGCCAAGCAGGGCCCGGGCTAGCGGCCTACGAGCAGTACTTC; CDR3 protein: CASSQAGPGLAAYEQYF
J gene: TRBJ2-7; D gene: .; clone size: .; V gene: TRBV2; CDR3 DNA: TGTGCCAGCAGGCACCAGGGGACCGACGAGCAGTACTTC; CDR3 protein: CASRHQGTDEQYF
J gene: TRBJ1-1; D gene: TRBD1; clone size: few; V gene: TRBV12-3/TRBV12-4; CDR3 DNA: TGTGCCAGCAGCGGGGACAGGGGGCAGGGCACTGAAGCTTTCTTT; CDR3 protein: CASSGDRGQGTEAFF
J gene: TRBJ2-1; D gene: TRBD2; clone size: .; V gene: TRBV28; CDR3 DNA: TGTGCCAGCAGTTTACAACCCGGGACTAAGCAGTTCTTC; CDR3 protein: CASSLQPGTKQFF
J gene: TRBJ2-6; D gene: .; clone size: .; V gene: TRBV14; CDR3 DNA: TGTGCCAGCAGCCAACCCCATGGGAGGGCCAACGTCCTGACTTTC; CDR3 protein: CASSQPHGRANVLTF
J gene: TRBJ2-7; D gene: TRBD2; clone size: .; V gene: TRBV6-6; CDR3 DNA: TGTGCCAGCAGTTATGGGACTAGCGGGAGAAAGGCCTACGAGCAGTACTTC; CDR3 protein: CASSYGTSGRKAYEQYF
J gene: TRBJ2-7; D gene: .; clone size: once; V gene: TRBV21-1; CDR3 DNA: TGTGCCAGCAGCAAATGGAAGGACAGATGGGACGCCCCCTCCTACGAGCAGTACTTC; CDR3 protein: CASSKWKDRWDAPSYEQYF
J gene: TRBJ2-1; D gene: TRBD2; clone size: few; V gene: TRBV10-3; CDR3 DNA: TGTGCCATCAGTGACCGGGCTAGCGGGAGACCGTTATCCTACAATGAGCAGTTCTTC; CDR3 protein: CAISDRASGRPLSYNEQFF
J gene: TRBJ2-7; D gene: TRBD1; clone size: few; V gene: TRBV6-5; CDR3 DNA: TGTGCCAGCAGTTACTCCGGGACAGAGAGCTCCTACGAGCAGTACTTC; CDR3 protein: CASSYSGTESSYEQYF
J gene: TRBJ2-7; D gene: TRBD1; clone size: .; V gene: TRBV29-1; CDR3 DNA: TGCAGCGCAACGGGGCTGGTGCGGACAGGGGTGTCTAGCGGAACCTACGAGCAGTACTTC; CDR3 protein: CSATGLVRTGVSSGTYEQYF
J gene: TRBJ2-3; D gene: .; clone size: .; V gene: TRBV12-3/TRBV12-4; CDR3 DNA: TGTGCCAGCAGTTTCTCCCACGATACGCAGTATTTT; CDR3 protein: CASSFSHDTQYF
J gene: TRBJ2-1; D gene: .; clone size: few; V gene: TRBV20-1; CDR3 DNA: TGCAGTGCCTCTCTTTTTGCTGATGAGCAGTTCTTC; CDR3 protein: CSASLFADEQFF
J gene: TRBJ2-1; D gene: TRBD2; clone size: few; V gene: TRBV5-1; CDR3 DNA: TGCGCCAGCAGCTTGGCGGTAGCGGGAGTGAATGAGCAGTTCTTC; CDR3 protein: CASSLAVAGVNEQFF
J gene: TRBJ2-5; D gene: .; clone size: .; V gene: TRBV5-1; CDR3 DNA: TGCGCCAGCAGCCACGGACAGAGAGCTATCCAAGAGACCCAGTACTTC; CDR3 protein: CASSHGQRAIQETQYF
J gene: TRBJ2-7; D gene: TRBD1; clone size: .; V gene: TRBV30; CDR3 DNA: TGTGCCTGGAGTAGGACAGGGGCCTACGAGCAGTACTTC; CDR3 protein: CAWSRTGAYEQYF
J gene: TRBJ2-7; D gene: .; clone size: .; V gene: TRBV5-6; CDR3 DNA: TGTGCCAGCAGCGCCCCCCCGGTCCTATCAGGGAGTTACGAGCAGTACTTC; CDR3 protein: CASSAPPVLSGSYEQYF
J gene: TRBJ2-5; D gene: .; clone size: .; V gene: TRBV12-3/TRBV12-4; CDR3 DNA: TGTGCCAGCAGTCCCCTCCCCCCGACGGTGGAGACCCAGTACTTC; CDR3 protein: CASSPLPPTVETQYF
J gene: TRBJ1-2; D gene: .; clone size: .; V gene: TRBV5-1; CDR3 DNA: TGCGCCAGCAGCCCCGAGGGGCCCCGGAGGAGCTATGGCTACACCTTC; CDR3 protein: CASSPEGPRRSYGYTF
J gene: TRBJ2-3; D gene: .; clone size: .; V gene: TRBV20-1; CDR3 DNA: TGCAGTGCTAGAGATCTCCTACACAGATACGCAGTATTT; CDR3 protein: CSARDLLHRYAVF
J gene: TRBJ1-2; D gene: .; clone size: few; V gene: TRBV27; CDR3 DNA: TGTGCCAGCAGTTTCAGGGGAAGTGGCTACACCTTC; CDR3 protein: CASSFRGSGYTF
J gene: TRBJ2-7; D gene: TRBD2; clone size: few; V gene: TRBV6-6; CDR3 DNA: TGTGCCAGCAGTTGGGGACTAGCGGGAGGTGGGTACGAGCAGTACTTC; CDR3 protein: CASSWGLAGGGYEQYF
J gene: TRBJ2-3; D gene: TRBD1; clone size: .; V gene: TRBV15; CDR3 DNA: TGTGCCACCAGCAGAGATCACAGGGGAATGGATACGCAGTATTTT; CDR3 protein: CATSRDHRGMDTQYF
J gene: TRBJ2-5; D gene: .; clone size: few; V gene: TRBV10-3; CDR3 DNA: TGTGCCATCAGCCTCAGGGGGGGAGAGACCCAGTACTTC; CDR3 protein: CAISLRGGETQYF